Below are 12 T cell receptor beta chains sequenced from a single sample in a study of human T cells and chemical hapten exposure. TCRdb reprocessed the RACE reads with MiXCR, giving one entry per CDR3 protein. This sample has roughly 100,000 distinct CDR3 sequences; under 40% occur once, and the top ten carry approximately 3%. Sample time point: patch test 3, about 24 weeks after DPC sensitization. Documented treatment: therapeutic diphenylcyclopropenone sensitization with weekly scalp DPC. The input for sequencing was whole blood, taken in connection with sensitization to the hapten diphenylcyclopropenone (DPC). These receptors were collected from a man aged 35-49 years with alopecia areata. Some clones in this sample may be carry-over from other donors' samples.

A word on this clonotype: A read error is possible here, since a much larger clone lies one base away. The rearrangement links TRBV2 to TRBJ2-3; D unresolved. The length of the CDR3 is 12 residues. Looked up from germline, CDR1 is SNHLY and CDR2 is FYNNEI. With 4 bases removed from V and 0 bases from J, the gap between germline ends came to 2 bases. DNA of the CDR3: TGTGCCAGCAGTGCTAGCACAGATACGCAGTATTTT. Translating it yields CASSASTDTQYF.

This clonotype turned up a few times. The CDR3: CASKNPGPNSNQPQHF. The CDR3 DNA reads TGTGCCAGCAAAAACCCGGGTCCCAATAGCAATCAGCCCCAGCATTTT. The genes are TRBV28 and TRBJ1-5; D is unclear. CDR3 length equals 16 residues. CDR1 and CDR2 (germline): MDHEN, SYDVKM. V was clipped by 7 bases and J by 0 bases, with 16 bases between them.

The V gene is TRBV19, the J gene TRBJ2-3; D could derive from TRBD1 or TRBD2 (6 bases each). CDR3 size: 16 residues. V was cut by 3 bases and J by 1 base, with 14 bases left in between. Germline CDR1 is LNHDA and CDR2 is SQIVND (reference sequence). The DNA for the CDR3 is TGTGCCAGTAGTATCGGCGGAGGGGGTGGCACAGATACGCAGTATTTT. This sequence encodes CASSIGGGGGTDTQYF. The whole variable domain, filled in from reference TRBV19 and TRBJ2-3, reads DGGITQSPKYLFRKEGQNVTLSCEQNLNHDAMYWYRQDPGQGLRLIYYSQIVNDFQKGDIAEGYSVSREKKESFPLTVTSAQKNPTAFYLCASSIGGGGGTDTQYFGPGTRLTVL.

This rearrangement joins TRBV18 to TRBJ2-5; D is ambiguous. The CDR3 is made up of 14 amino acids. Germline-derived CDR1 and CDR2 are KGHSH and LQKENI. V was shortened by 3 bases and J by 4 bases, with 12 bases between the two germline ends. CDR3 amino acids: CASSPGLGTETQYF. CDR3 nucleotide sequence: TGTGCCAGCTCACCCGGGCTGGGAACAGAGACCCAGTACTTC.

This sequence joins TRBV11-2 and TRBJ2-6; D is unresolved. With 3 bases removed from V and 1 base from J, the gap between germline ends came to 13 bases. There are 17 residues in the CDR3. Germline loops: CDR1 SGHAT, CDR2 FQNNGV. CDR3 bases: TGTGCCAGCAGCTTGTTTGGACGGCGTTCTGGGGCCAACGTCCTGACTTTC. It specifies CASSLFGRRSGANVLTF.

The rearrangement joins TRBV7-2 to TRBJ2-3; TRBD2 matches 11 bases. V dropped 1 base and J dropped 6; count of bases not matched to a gene: 6. This CDR3 contains 16 residues. Germline CDR1 SGHTA, CDR2 FQGNSA. Here the CDR3 DNA reads TGTGCCAGCAGCTTAGAGCTAGCGGGAGGCGATGATACGCAGTATTTT. It is translated as CASSLELAGGDDTQYF.

The genes are TRBV30 and TRBJ2-7; the D call may be TRBD1 or TRBD2 (5 bases each). The length of the CDR3 is 13 residues. Germline V gives CDR1 GTSNPN, CDR2 SVGIG (reference sequence). V was cut by 1 base and J by 8 bases, with 15 bases left in between. CDR3 sequence: CAWSAKQERQQYF. DNA of the CDR3: TGTGCCTGGAGTGCTAAACAGGAGCGGCAGCAGTACTTC.

V is TRBV2 and J is TRBJ1-1; D gene uncertain. The CDR3 extends over 13 amino acids. The V end was cut by 7 bases, the J end by 3 bases, with 12 bases between. Germline CDR1 reads SNHLY; CDR2 reads FYNNEI. The CDR3 reads CASKPRRDTEAFF. CDR3 in DNA: TGTGCCAGCAAACCTCGGCGGGACACTGAAGCTTTCTTT.

The chain is built from TRBV13 and TRBJ1-4; D uncertain. V shed 1 base and J shed 7 bases, with 13 bases lying between them. The CDR3 has 15 residues. Germline CDR1 reads PRHDT; CDR2 reads FYEKMQ (reference sequence). This CDR3 is CASSLVGSFGEKLFF. The CDR3 DNA reads TGTGCCAGCAGCTTAGTGGGCAGTTTTGGTGAAAAACTGTTTTTT. The entire variable domain, with the rest obtained from reference TRBV13 and TRBJ1-4, is as follows: AAGVIQSPRHLIKEKRETATLKCYPIPRHDTVYWYQQGPGQDPQFLISFYEKMQSDKGSIPDRFSAQQFSDYHSELNMSSLELGDSALYFCASSLVGSFGEKLFFGSGTQLSVL.

The CDR3 reads CASGLSPQETQYF. CDR3 sequence (DNA): TGTGCCAGCGGGCTTTCGCCGCAAGAGACCCAGTACTTC. The chain recombines TRBV2 with TRBJ2-5; D is undetermined. In germline, CDR1 is SNHLY, CDR2 FYNNEI. V shed 8 bases and J shed 2 bases, with 12 bases lying between them. This CDR3 contains 13 residues.

This clonotype was detected a few times. The CDR3 region has the DNA TGTGCCAGCAGCCAAGTGAGCGGAGATCCTAACTATGGCTACACCTTC. It encodes CASSQVSGDPNYGYTF. This sequence joins TRBV4-2 and TRBJ1-2; D not resolved. The CDR3 has 16 residues. V dropped 1 base and J dropped 0 bases, with 12 bases sitting between them. Per germline, CDR1 LGHNA and CDR2 YNFKEQ.

This clonotype has just one count. The gene calls are TRBV13 and TRBJ2-3; 8 bases line up with TRBD2. The CDR3 loop spans 16 amino acids. J gave up 4 bases and V 4 bases, and 10 bases lay outside the gene matches. The germline V gene encodes CDR1 PRHDT and CDR2 FYEKMQ (reference sequence). The DNA of the CDR3 is TGTGCCAGCAGCTGGGGAGCGGGGGCACGAGCAGATACGCAGTATTTT. This encodes CASSWGAGARADTQYF.